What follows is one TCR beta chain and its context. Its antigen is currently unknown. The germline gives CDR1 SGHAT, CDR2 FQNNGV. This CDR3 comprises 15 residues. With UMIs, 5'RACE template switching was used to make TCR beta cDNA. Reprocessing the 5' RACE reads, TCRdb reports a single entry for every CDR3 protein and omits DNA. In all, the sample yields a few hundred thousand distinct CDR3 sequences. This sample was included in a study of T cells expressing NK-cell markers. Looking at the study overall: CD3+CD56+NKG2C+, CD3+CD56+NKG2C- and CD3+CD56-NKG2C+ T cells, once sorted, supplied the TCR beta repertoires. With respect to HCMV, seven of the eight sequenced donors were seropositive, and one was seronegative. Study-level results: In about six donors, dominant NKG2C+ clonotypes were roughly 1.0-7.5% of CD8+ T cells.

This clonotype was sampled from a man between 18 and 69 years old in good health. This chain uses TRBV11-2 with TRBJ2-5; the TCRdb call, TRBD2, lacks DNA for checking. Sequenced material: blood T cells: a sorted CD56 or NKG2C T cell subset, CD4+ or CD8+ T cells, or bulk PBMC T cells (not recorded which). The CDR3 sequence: CASTSSGGASETQYF.